Below are 18 T cell receptor beta chains sequenced from a single sample in a study of OX40 agonist ivuxolimab in advanced cancers. Clones were read by immunoSEQ multiplex PCR, and TCRdb kept only the in-frame ones, dropping some. The repertoire consists of 40,000 or so clones, with 75% to 85% occurring once and the leading ten covering approximately 2%. Material: CD4+ or CD8+ T cells sorted from blood, obtained in a trial of the OX40 agonist ivuxolimab. The receptors were sampled from an adult with an advanced solid tumor such as melanoma, head and neck, liver or kidney cancer.

The chain combines TRBV9 with TRBJ2-5; TRBD2 matches 7 bases. Germline V CDR1 and CDR2: SGDLS, YYNGEE. Trimming removed 4 bases from V and 5 bases from J; junction bases left unmatched: 11. There are 15 residues in the CDR3. The CDR3 spells CASSLPQRGQETQYF. The CDR3 DNA sequence: TGTGCCAGCAGCCTTCCCCAGCGGGGCCAGGAGACCCAGTACTTC.

This chain connects TRBV7-3 to TRBJ1-2, with a tentative D call TRBD1 (5 bases). Germline V lookup: CDR1 SGHTA, CDR2 FQGTGA. This CDR3 region has 13 residues. Trimming stripped 5 bases from V and 8 bases from J, with 15 bases between. CDR3 protein: CASSTTGARGYTF. The CDR3 bases are TGTGCCAGCAGCACCACCGGGGCGAGGGGCTACACCTTC.

This chain joins TRBV27 and TRBJ2-3; TRBD2 might be the D (6 bases). V lost 7 bases, J lost 4 bases, and 18 bases lay in between. The germline V gene encodes CDR1 MNHEY and CDR2 SMNVEV (reference sequence). The CDR3 totals 15 residues. This CDR3 is CASIKAGGGSDTQYF. CDR3 coding DNA: TGTGCCAGCATTAAAGCGGGTGGGGGTTCAGATACGCAGTATTTT.

V usage is TRBV5-4 and J usage is TRBJ1-3, with TRBD1 matching 9 bases. Losses at the gene ends were 4 bases for V and 1 base for J; bases not matched to a gene: 6. The CDR3 has 16 residues. Germline lookup yields CDR1 SGHNT and CDR2 YYREEE (reference sequence). The CDR3 sequence: CASSRDRGWSGNTIYF. The CDR3, as DNA: TGTGCCAGCAGCCGTGACAGGGGGTGGTCTGGAAACACCATATATTTT.

This clone was seen a few times. The rearrangement uses TRBV10-2 and TRBJ2-7; 10 nucleotides agree with TRBD2. There are 16 residues in the CDR3. The germline gives CDR1 WSHSY, CDR2 SAAADI. Trimming cost V 4 bases and J 1 base; bases outside gene matches: 7. The CDR3 DNA sequence: TGCGCCAGCAGTGGGAGGACTAGCGGCGCGTCCTACGAGCAGTACTTC. It translates to CASSGRTSGASYEQYF.

The J gene is TRBJ2-5, the V gene TRBV18; D uncertain. Germline V gene sequence: CDR1 KGHSH, CDR2 LQKENI. The CDR3 spans 14 residues. V was trimmed by 4 bases and J by 2 bases, leaving 11 bases between them. CDR3 DNA: TGTGCCAGCTCACGGGATATAGGGCAAGAGACCCAGTACTTC. Protein sequence: CASSRDIGQETQYF. The whole variable domain, remainder taken from reference TRBV18 and TRBJ2-5, is NAGVMQNPRHLVRRRGQEARLRCSPMKGHSHVYWYRQLPEEGLKFMVYLQKENIIDESGMPKERFSAEFPKEGPSILRIQQVVRGDSAAYFCASSRDIGQETQYFGPGTRLLVL.

The gene calls are TRBV18 and TRBJ2-1; D uncertain. The CDR3 has 12 amino acids. The germline V gene has CDR1 KGHSH and CDR2 LQKENI. Trimming stripped 3 bases from V and 15 bases from J, with 15 bases between. The CDR3 loop is CASSPGIGLWFF. The DNA for the CDR3 is TGTGCCAGCTCACCCGGCATAGGGCTGTGGTTCTTC.

The gene calls are TRBV6-5 and TRBJ1-2, with TRBD1 matching 9 bases. CDR1 is MNHEY, CDR2 SVGAGI, per germline. This CDR3 has 13 amino acids. V dropped 5 bases and J dropped 4; count of bases not matched to a gene: 2. In DNA, the CDR3 is TGTGCCAGCAGTGGGACAGGGCCCTATGGCTACACCTTC. It yields the protein CASSGTGPYGYTF.

V gene TRBV15 combines with J gene TRBJ2-1; possible D gene TRBD2, 5 bases. Germline lookup yields CDR1 LNHNV and CDR2 YYDKDF (reference sequence). The CDR3 covers 16 residues. V was trimmed by 5 bases and J by 4 bases, leaving 18 bases between them. This CDR3 is CATSFRLAQSYNEQFF. CDR3 nucleotides: TGTGCCACCAGCTTCAGGCTAGCACAATCATACAATGAGCAGTTCTTC.

This sequence joins TRBV6-6 and TRBJ2-2, with a weak D call TRBD2 (6 bases). The CDR3 covers 14 residues. The germline CDR1 and CDR2 sequences are MNHNY and SVGAGI (reference sequence). V was trimmed by 10 bases and J by 0 bases, leaving 12 bases between them. The CDR3 DNA is TGTGCCATAAAAGGAGGGTCGAACACCGGGGAGCTGTTTTTT. Protein product: CAIKGGSNTGELFF.

V usage is TRBV11-2 and J usage is TRBJ1-6; unclear D gene. The CDR3 spans 16 residues. V was clipped by 5 bases and J by 1 base, with 12 bases between them. The germline gives CDR1 SGHAT, CDR2 FQNNGV. The CDR3 sequence: CASSPHPMSYNSPLHF. The CDR3 region has the DNA TGTGCCAGCAGCCCCCACCCCATGTCCTATAATTCACCCCTCCACTTT.

The chain is built from TRBV11-2 and TRBJ1-1; D is uncertain. This CDR3 is 13 amino acids long. V was trimmed by 1 base and J by 5 bases, leaving 8 bases between them. Germline V gives CDR1 SGHAT, CDR2 FQNNGV. CDR3 nucleotides: TGTGCCAGCAGCTTAGGTTCGAGTACTGAAGCTTTCTTT. Translated: CASSLGSSTEAFF.

The J gene is TRBJ1-5, the V gene TRBV14; no clear D. Trimming left V 0 bases short and J 5 bases short, with 5 bases between. Germline loops: CDR1 SGHDN, CDR2 FVKESK. This CDR3 has 13 amino acids. CDR3 sequence (DNA): TGTGCCAGCAGCCAAGATGGGCATCAGCCCCAGCATTTT. Its protein product is CASSQDGHQPQHF.

J is TRBJ1-2 and V is TRBV5-6, with TRBD1 identical over 11 bases. The CDR3 runs to 17 residues. With V trimmed by 3 bases and J by 4 bases, 11 bases remained unmatched. Per the germline V gene, CDR1 is SGHDT and CDR2 is YYEEEE. The CDR3 sequence is CASSSPGQGVQIYGYTF. The CDR3 nucleotides read TGTGCCAGCAGCTCCCCGGGACAGGGGGTTCAGATCTATGGCTACACCTTC.

The V and J genes are TRBV7-9 and TRBJ1-5, with 7 bases identical to TRBD1. Trimming at V came to 8 bases and at J to 2 bases, leaving 0 bases not matched to a gene. The CDR3 sequence is 12 residues long. Germline V CDR1 and CDR2: SEHNR, FQNEAQ (reference sequence). CDR3 nucleotides: TGTGCCAGCGGACAGGGCAATCAGCCCCAGCATTTT. As protein: CASGQGNQPQHF. Based on the CDR3 plus reference TRBV7-9 and TRBJ1-5, the full variable domain is DTGVSQNPRHKITKRGQNVTFRCDPISEHNRLYWYRQTLGQGPEFLTYFQNEAQLEKSRLLSDRFSAERPKGSFSTLEIQRTEQGDSAMYLCASGQGNQPQHFGDGTRLSIL.

The chain has TRBV28 and TRBJ2-5; D might be TRBD2 (6 bases). The J call is uncertain, as TRBJ2-7 better fits the DNA end. The CDR3 length is 14 residues. Germline CDR1 is MDHEN and CDR2 is SYDVKM. The CDR3 bases are TGTGCCAGCACCAAACCGGGACTTCTCCACGAGCAGTACTTC. Translated: CASTKPGLLHEQYF.

The chain links TRBV6-5 to TRBJ2-7, with TRBD1 matching over 7 bases. Germline CDR1 and CDR2: MNHEY and SVGAGI. The CDR3 extends over 13 amino acids. The ends lost 2 bases at V and 5 bases at J; junction bases unmatched: 3. The CDR3 region is CASSYGTENEQYF. For the CDR3, the DNA is TGTGCCAGCAGTTACGGGACAGAAAACGAGCAGTACTTC.

V and J are TRBV6-1 and TRBJ1-5; no definite D call. CDR1 is MNHNS and CDR2 is SASEGT in the germline V gene. Trimming cost V 4 bases and J 2 bases, with 12 bases left between them. The CDR3 has 15 residues. The CDR3: CASSAGILGNQPQHF. The DNA of the CDR3 is TGTGCCAGCAGTGCTGGAATCTTGGGCAATCAGCCCCAGCATTTT.